This TCR beta chain was identified in a study of blood T cell repertoires in COVID-19. Study details: PBMCs, B-cell-depleted T cells, or T cells were the source of the cDNA or gDNA that made up the material.

TCRdb's copy holds only in-frame clones and misses some; the assay was immunoSEQ multiplex PCR. The sample carries a few hundred thousand clones, about four fifths recorded once. Per the germline V gene, CDR1 is SGHRS and CDR2 is YFSETQ. V dropped 2 bases and J dropped 4 bases, with 16 bases sitting between them. This CDR3 region has 16 residues. Sequences were obtained from peripheral blood. V gene TRBV5-1 combines with J gene TRBJ2-1; tentative D call: TRBD2 (6 bases). The sequence was collected from a man aged 25-45 years who had recovered from COVID-19. As DNA, the CDR3 is TGCGCCAGCAGCTTAAGCAGGGTCGGAGGGTACAATGAGCAGTTCTTC. Amino acid sequence: CASSLSRVGGYNEQFF.